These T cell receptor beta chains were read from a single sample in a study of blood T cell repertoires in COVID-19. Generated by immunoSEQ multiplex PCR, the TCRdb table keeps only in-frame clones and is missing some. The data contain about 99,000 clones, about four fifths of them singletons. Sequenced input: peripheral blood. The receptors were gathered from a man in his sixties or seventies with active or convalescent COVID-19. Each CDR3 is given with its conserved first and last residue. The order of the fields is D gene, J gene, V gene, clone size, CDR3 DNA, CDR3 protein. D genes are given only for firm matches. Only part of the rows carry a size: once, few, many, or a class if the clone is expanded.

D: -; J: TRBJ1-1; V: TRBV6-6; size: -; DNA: TGTGCCAGCAGTTACGGAGGGACTGAAGCTTTCTTT; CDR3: CASSYGGTEAFF
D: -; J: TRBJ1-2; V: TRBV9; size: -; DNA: TGTGCCAGCAGCGTAGAAGGGGAAGGCTACACCTTC; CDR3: CASSVEGEGYTF
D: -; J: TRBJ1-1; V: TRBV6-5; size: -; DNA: TGTGCCAGCAGTTACCTCCAACAGCTTGAAGCTTTCTTT; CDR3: CASSYLQQLEAFF
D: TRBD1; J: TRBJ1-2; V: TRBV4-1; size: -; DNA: TGCGCCAGCAGCTTTGCTTCTAATGATCGGACAGGGACCCATTTTTATGGCTACACCTTC; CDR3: CASSFASNDRTGTHFYGYTF
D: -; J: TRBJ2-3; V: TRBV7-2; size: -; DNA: TGTGCCAGCAGCGACCGGGGAGTCCCAGATACGCAGTATTTT; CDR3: CASSDRGVPDTQYF
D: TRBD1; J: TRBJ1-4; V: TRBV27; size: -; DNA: TGTGCCAGCAGTTTAAAGGGGACAGATAATGAAAAACTGTTTTTT; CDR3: CASSLKGTDNEKLFF
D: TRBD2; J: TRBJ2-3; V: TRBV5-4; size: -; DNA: TGTGCCAGCAGCCCCCCCCCTAGCGGGGGGCCTGATACGCAGTATTTT; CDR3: CASSPPPSGGPDTQYF
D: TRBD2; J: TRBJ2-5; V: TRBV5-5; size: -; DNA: TGTGCCAGCAGCTTGGTTCTAGCGGGGGTCGGAGAGACCCAGTACTTC; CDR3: CASSLVLAGVGETQYF
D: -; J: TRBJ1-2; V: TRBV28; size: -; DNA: TGTGCCAGCAGTTCGTCGACAAGCAACTATGGCTACACCTTC; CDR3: CASSSSTSNYGYTF
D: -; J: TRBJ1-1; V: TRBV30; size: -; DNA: TGTGCCTGGGTGACTACTTCTACCTCCTTCTTT; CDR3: CAWVTTSTSFF
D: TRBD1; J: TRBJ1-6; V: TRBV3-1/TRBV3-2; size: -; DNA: TGTGCCAGCAGTCCCGGGACAGGGGGTTCACCCCTCCACTTT; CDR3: CASSPGTGGSPLHF
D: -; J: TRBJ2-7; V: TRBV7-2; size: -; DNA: TGTGCCAGCAGCTCTTCGAGGGTTGAGCAGTACTTC; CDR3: CASSSSRVEQYF
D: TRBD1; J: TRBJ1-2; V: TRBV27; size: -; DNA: TGTGCCAGCAGTTTAAAGGGACAGGGTTTTAACTATGGCTACACCTTC; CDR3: CASSLKGQGFNYGYTF
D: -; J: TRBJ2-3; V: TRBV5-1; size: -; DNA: TGCGCCAGCAGCTGGTCTCCGGTTGGTAGAACAGATACGCAGTATTTT; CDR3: CASSWSPVGRTDTQYF
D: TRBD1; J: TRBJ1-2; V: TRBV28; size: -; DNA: TGTGCCGGATTAAAACAGGGGGCGCGGGGCTACACCTTC; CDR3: CAGLKQGARGYTF
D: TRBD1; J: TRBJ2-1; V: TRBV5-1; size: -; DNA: TGCGCCAGCAGCTTGGATGGACAGGGGGCTCAGTGGCAGTTCTTC; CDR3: CASSLDGQGAQWQFF
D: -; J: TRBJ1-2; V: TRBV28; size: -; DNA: TGTGCCAGCAGCCAACGACAGGTTCCTGGCTACACCTTC; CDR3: CASSQRQVPGYTF
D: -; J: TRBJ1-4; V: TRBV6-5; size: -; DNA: TGTGCCAGCAGTACCCCGGGGGGCCGAAATGAAAAACTGTTTTTT; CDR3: CASSTPGGRNEKLFF
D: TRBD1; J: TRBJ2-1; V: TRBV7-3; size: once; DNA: TGTGCCAGCAGCCGAGACAGGGTGAATGAGCAGTTCTTC; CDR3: CASSRDRVNEQFF
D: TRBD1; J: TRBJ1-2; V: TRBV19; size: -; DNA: TGTGCCAGTAGTCAACTCGACAGGGGACCTCTCGACTACACCTTC; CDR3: CASSQLDRGPLDYTF
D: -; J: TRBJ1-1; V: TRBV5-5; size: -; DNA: TGTGCCAGCAGCTTTGGGGCGGAACTGAACACTGAAGCTTTCTTT; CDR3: CASSFGAELNTEAFF
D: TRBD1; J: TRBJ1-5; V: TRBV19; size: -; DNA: TGTGCCAGTAGTATAGATAGGGTGACAGGGGCCGGTCGCAATCAGCCCCAGCATTTT; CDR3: CASSIDRVTGAGRNQPQHF
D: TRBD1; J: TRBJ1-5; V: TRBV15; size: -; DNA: TGTGCCACCAGCAGCCGGGACAGGGGCCTTCAGCCCCAGCATTTT; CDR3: CATSSRDRGLQPQHF
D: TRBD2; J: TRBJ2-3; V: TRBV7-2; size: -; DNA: TGTGCCAGCAGCTTCAGCGGGGGGGGGCCAGATACGCAGTATTTT; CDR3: CASSFSGGGPDTQYF
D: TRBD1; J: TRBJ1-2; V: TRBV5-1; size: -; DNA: TGCGCCAGCAGCTTGGGGGACAGCCCGAGGGGCTACACCTTC; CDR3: CASSLGDSPRGYTF
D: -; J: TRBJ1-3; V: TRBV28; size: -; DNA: TGTGCCAGCAGTTTCCTAGCGAAAGCAGCTGGAAACACCATATATTTT; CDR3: CASSFLAKAAGNTIYF